This TCR beta chain was captured in a study of T cells expressing NK-cell markers (dated by TCRdb to 2020 to 2022). With regard to the full study: Three sorted T-cell subsets (CD3+CD56+NKG2C+, CD3+CD56+NKG2C- and CD3+CD56-NKG2C+) from 8 or 9 donors had their TCR beta-chain repertoires profiled. Of the eight sequenced donors, seven were found to be HCMV-seropositive and one was found to be HCMV-seronegative. All eight donors whose samples were sequenced were randomly selected healthy volunteers, three of them men and five women. Sequencing of the libraries produced 2 x 150 bp reads on Illumina HiSeq 2000/2500, MiSeq or NextSeq.

CDR1 and CDR2 (MGHRA, YSYEKL) derive from the germline V gene. The CDR3 numbers 16 residues from cysteine through phenylalanine. No coding sequence is recorded. HCMV-specific IgG was detected in serum with a commercial ELISA kit to determine HCMV serostatus. Peripheral blood mononuclear cells were isolated from blood by Ficoll density gradient centrifugation. With respect to this clonotype: Its binding antigen is unknown.

Sequencing was carried out with an Illumina HiSeq 2000. TCR beta cDNA libraries were prepared using 5'RACE template switching, which introduced a universal primer site and unique molecular identifiers. cDNA synthesis was primed from the TCR beta constant segment and was followed by two successive PCR amplification steps. The published analysis was carried out like this. MIGEC was used to demultiplex reads and group reads by UMI, and MiTCR was used to assemble and quantify clonotypes. To exclude erroneous sequences, any TCR cDNA sequence not supported by at least two reads was discarded. The tcR package was used for downstream repertoire analysis, and clonotypes were matched between fractions using CDR3 nucleotide sequence together with V segment. VDJmatch was used to annotate antigen specificity against VDJdb, with one amino acid substitution in CDR3 permitted. TCRdb reprocessed the raw reads; every CDR3 protein sequence is a single record, and DNA is not supplied. V and J calls and clone size were set by TCRdb, not the authors. This sample's table carries approximately 440,000 distinct CDR3 sequences. The leading ten clones occupy around 1.4% of the sample.

General study outcomes and caveats: In several donors, the dominant CD3+CD56+NKG2C+ clonotypes were among the top 10 CD8+ clonotypes and accounted for about 1.0-7.5% of CD8+ T cells. Those dominant clonotypes were again the most abundant among CD3+CD56-NKG2C+ cells in four donors, at about 28.3-60.1%. Whether the expanded NKG2C-expressing T cell clones were specific for HCMV antigens was left unclear.

The receptor was derived from a woman aged 45 to 65 in good health. Donor details come from another sample of the same person, matched by shared clones. The V gene is TRBV4-1 and the J gene is TRBJ2-3; TCRdb proposes TRBD1, but this gene call is untestable without DNA. The material sequenced was blood T cells: a sorted CD56 or NKG2C T cell subset, CD4+ or CD8+ T cells, or bulk PBMC T cells (not recorded which). The encoded CDR3 is CASSPGGTGPTDTQYF.